A selection of T cell receptor beta chains follows, all from one sample in a study of T-cell reconstitution after alpha-beta-depleted transplantation in children. In TCRdb, the PCR reads were re-called with MiXCR into one record per CDR3 protein. The repertoire holds roughly 500,000 distinct CDR3 sequences, less than 35% seen once, with around 2.5% in the top ten. Sequenced material: PBMCs from the stem cell graft donor, taken from the stem cell graft. The origin of the receptors is a human donor who donated a stem cell graft to a child with aplastic anemia. CDR3s include the opening cysteine and the closing phenylalanine or tryptophan. Fields, in order: clone size, V gene, J gene, D gene, CDR3 protein, CDR3 DNA. The D gene is left open where the match is weak. Clone size is shown for a subset of rows, as once, few, many or a class of expanded clone.

-,TRBV20-1,TRBJ2-7,TRBD1,CSARTGTANYEQYF,TGCAGTGCGAGAACCGGGACAGCGAACTACGAGCAGTACTTC
-,TRBV6-2/TRBV6-3,TRBJ1-5,TRBD1,CASNTGTGIHQPQHF,TGTGCCAGCAACACCGGGACAGGGATACATCAGCCCCAGCATTTT
once,TRBV12-3/TRBV12-4,TRBJ1-1,TRBD1,CASSFDRGGGTEAFF,TGTGCCAGCAGTTTCGACAGGGGGGGGGGAACTGAAGCTTTCTTT
few,TRBV6-2/TRBV6-3,TRBJ2-7,-,CASSTGAPYEQYF,TGTGCCAGCAGTACGGGGGCCCCCTACGAGCAGTACTTC
few,TRBV30,TRBJ1-1,-,CAWSTGTGAFF,TGTGCCTGGAGCACAGGGACGGGGGCTTTCTTT
few,TRBV15,TRBJ2-1,TRBD2,CATSRDPGGHNEQFF,TGTGCCACCAGCAGAGACCCGGGGGGACACAATGAGCAGTTCTTC
few,TRBV18,TRBJ2-1,TRBD2,CASSPRSGSSYNEQFF,TGTGCCAGCTCACCCCGAAGCGGGAGCTCCTACAATGAGCAGTTCTTC
-,TRBV9,TRBJ2-3,-,CASSVWVTDTQYF,TGTGCCAGCAGCGTATGGGTGACAGATACGCAGTATTTT
-,TRBV7-3,TRBJ1-2,-,CASSLKSGDRYGYTF,TGTGCCAGCAGCTTAAAATCGGGGGACCGCTATGGCTACACCTTC
-,TRBV5-1,TRBJ2-2,-,CASRSGTANTGELFF,TGCGCCAGCAGGTCCGGGACCGCGAACACCGGGGAGCTGTTTTTT
few,TRBV2,TRBJ1-1,-,CASRRGRGDTEAFF,TGTGCCAGCAGGAGGGGCAGGGGAGACACTGAAGCTTTCTTT
-,TRBV7-2,TRBJ2-3,-,CASSYILASSADTQYF,TGTGCCAGCAGCTACATACTAGCTAGCTCCGCAGATACGCAGTATTTT
-,TRBV12-3/TRBV12-4,TRBJ1-2,TRBD1,CASSWILSPGQGASGYTF,TGTGCCAGCAGTTGGATCCTTTCACCGGGACAGGGGGCAAGTGGCTACACCTTC
-,TRBV7-2,TRBJ2-7,TRBD1,CASSPRQGAEQYF,TGTGCCAGCAGCCCCCGGCAGGGGGCCGAGCAGTACTTC
-,TRBV7-2,TRBJ1-2,-,CASRTAEGSGYGYTF,TGTGCCAGCAGGACGGCGGAGGGTTCGGGCTATGGCTACACCTTC
few,TRBV5-6,TRBJ2-1,TRBD2,CASSVLGLPEQFF,TGTGCCAGCAGCGTCCTGGGACTACCTGAGCAGTTCTTC
few,TRBV4-3,TRBJ2-1,-,CASSRAIRGSYNEQFF,TGCGCCAGCAGTCGTGCAATCCGCGGCTCCTACAATGAGCAGTTCTTC
few,TRBV12-3/TRBV12-4,TRBJ2-1,-,CASSSGTATYNEQFF,TGTGCCAGCAGTTCCGGGACCGCTACCTACAATGAGCAGTTCTTC
few,TRBV27,TRBJ1-3,TRBD1,CASSPGVVGGTGYGNTIYF,TGTGCCAGCAGTCCCGGAGTTGTAGGCGGGACAGGTTATGGAAACACCATATATTTT
few,TRBV28,TRBJ2-7,-,CASSLASTSSYEQYF,TGTGCCAGCAGTTTAGCTAGCACTTCCTCCTACGAGCAGTACTTC
-,TRBV27,TRBJ1-6,TRBD1,CASSTPEQGSSPLHF,TGTGCCAGCAGTACCCCCGAACAGGGGAGTTCACCCCTCCACTTT
-,TRBV14,TRBJ2-5,TRBD1,CASSQEDRAQETQYF,TGTGCCAGCAGCCAAGAGGACAGGGCACAAGAGACCCAGTACTTC
few,TRBV6-4,TRBJ2-1,TRBD2,CASSERLAGVDEQFF,TGTGCCAGCAGTGAACGACTAGCGGGTGTGGATGAGCAGTTCTTC
few,TRBV5-1,TRBJ2-1,TRBD2,CASSWRGPSGTRDTYNEQFF,TGCGCCAGCAGCTGGAGGGGACCCTCCGGGACTAGGGACACATACAATGAGCAGTTCTTC
-,TRBV30,TRBJ1-1,-,CAWTRGTGTEAFF,TGTGCCTGGACCCGGGGAACCGGGACTGAAGCTTTCTTT